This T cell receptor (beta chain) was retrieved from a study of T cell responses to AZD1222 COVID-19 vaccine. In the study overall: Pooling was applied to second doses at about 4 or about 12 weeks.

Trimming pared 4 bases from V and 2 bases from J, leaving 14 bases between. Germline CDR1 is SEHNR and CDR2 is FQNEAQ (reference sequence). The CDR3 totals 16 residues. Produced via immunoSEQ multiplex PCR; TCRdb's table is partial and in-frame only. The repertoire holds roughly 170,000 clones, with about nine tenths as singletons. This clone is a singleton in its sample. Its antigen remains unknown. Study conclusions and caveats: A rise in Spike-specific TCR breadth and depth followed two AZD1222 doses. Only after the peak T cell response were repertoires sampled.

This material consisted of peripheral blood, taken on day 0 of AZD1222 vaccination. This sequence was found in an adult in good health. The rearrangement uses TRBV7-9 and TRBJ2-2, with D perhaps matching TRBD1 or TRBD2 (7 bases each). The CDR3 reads CASSSSGGGNTGELFF. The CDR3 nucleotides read TGTGCCAGCAGCTCCTCAGGGGGGGGCAACACCGGGGAGCTGTTTTTT.